The next 7 T cell receptor beta chains were all read from a single sample in a study of shared clonotypes between healthy human individuals. Sequencing was performed with immunoSEQ multiplex PCR; in TCRdb, only in-frame clones are kept and a portion is missing. The sample lists a few million clones; 85% to 95% were seen once. Sequencing was done on a sample of naive CD4+ T cells from PBMCs. As to subset: CD45RA+ positively selected. The receptor set was obtained from a man younger than 30 in good health. Some clones in this sample may be carry-over from other donors' samples.

The V gene is TRBV7-8, the J gene TRBJ2-2; D unresolved. The V and J ends lost 5 bases and 0 bases respectively, with 13 bases between them. Germline lookup yields CDR1 SGHVS and CDR2 FQNEAQ. The CDR3 covers 16 residues. The CDR3 is CASSLRRVANTGELFF. In DNA form, the CDR3 reads TGTGCCAGCAGCCTTAGACGCGTTGCGAACACCGGGGAGCTGTTTTTT. Looking up the rest from reference TRBV7-8 and TRBJ2-2 gives the full variable domain: GAGVSQSPRYKVAKRGQDVALRCDPISGHVSLFWYQQALGQGPEFLTYFQNEAQLDKSGLPSDRFFAERPEGSVSTLKIQRTQQEDSAVYLCASSLRRVANTGELFFGEGSRLTVL.

J is TRBJ2-7 and V is TRBV19, with D possibly TRBD1 on 5 matching bases. V shed 3 bases and J shed 7 bases, with 10 bases lying between them. This CDR3 contains 12 residues. The germline gives CDR1 LNHDA, CDR2 SQIVND (reference sequence). CDR3 region: CASSIGATEQYF. CDR3 coding DNA: TGTGCCAGTAGTATTGGGGCTACGGAGCAGTACTTC.

On this clone: This may stem from a read error, because a much larger clone lies one nucleotide away. The J gene is TRBJ1-1, the V gene TRBV7-9; D is possibly TRBD1 (5 bases). V lost 2 bases and J 5 bases, leaving 9 bases between the germline ends. CDR1 is SEHNR and CDR2 is FQNEAQ in the germline V gene (reference sequence). This CDR3 contains 13 residues. The CDR3 loop is CASSLLGVTEAFF. DNA of the CDR3: TGTGCCAGCAGCTTACTGGGGGTTACTGAAGCTTTCTTT.

The V and J genes are TRBV27 and TRBJ1-5, with a possible D match to TRBD1 (5 bases). The CDR3 spans 13 residues. V was pared by 6 bases and J by 12 bases, with 18 bases between. Germline V lookup: CDR1 MNHEY, CDR2 SMNVEV (reference sequence). CDR3 region: CASSQNPPGYQHF. The CDR3, as DNA: TGTGCCAGCAGCCAAAATCCTCCAGGGTACCAGCATTTT.

This chain joins TRBV5-1 and TRBJ2-5, with D possibly being TRBD2 (5 bases). Trimming took 7 bases from V and 2 from J, leaving 21 bases between them. Germline V gene data show CDR1 as SGHRS and CDR2 as YFSETQ. The CDR3 runs 16 residues. The CDR3 loop is CASRIGGSALQETQYF. The CDR3 DNA is TGCGCCAGCCGGATTGGAGGCTCTGCCCTACAAGAGACCCAGTACTTC. Full variable domain (rest looked up from reference TRBV5-1 and TRBJ2-5): KAGVTQTPRYLIKTRGQQVTLSCSPISGHRSVSWYQQTPGQGLQFLFEYFSETQRNKGNFPGRFSGRQFSNSRSEMNVSTLELGDSALYLCASRIGGSALQETQYFGPGTRLLVL.

Concerning this clone itself: The sample has other DNA sequences that encode this CDR3 too. V and J are TRBV28 and TRBJ1-1; no reliable D call. V gave up 3 bases and J gave up 0 bases, with 5 bases separating them. The CDR3 is 13 amino acids. CDR1 and CDR2 from the germline V gene are MDHEN and SYDVKM. For the CDR3, the DNA is TGTGCCAGCAGTTTGGAGGTGAACACTGAAGCTTTCTTT. It encodes CASSLEVNTEAFF.

This clone was recorded once. Other DNA sequences in the sample encode the same CDR3. The chain combines TRBV2 with TRBJ1-1; D ambiguous. Germline-derived CDR1 and CDR2 are SNHLY and FYNNEI. V lost 4 bases and J lost 1, with 4 bases in between. The CDR3 contains 12 residues. The CDR3 DNA follows: TGTGCCAGCAGTGGGGGGAACACTGAAGCTTTCTTT. It yields the protein CASSGGNTEAFF.